The clone carrying this T cell receptor beta chain has only one observation. The PCR used 60 Vbeta and 13 Jbeta primers. Here immunoSEQ multiplex PCR was the method, and the copy in TCRdb shows in-frame clones only, minus some. The table records about 180,000 clones, around 74% of them present only once. The data belong to a study of cytomegalovirus exposure and HLA in healthy donors. Source material: PBMCs. The clonotype originates from a male donor in good health and CMV-seronegative.

This CDR3 reads CASSPASGVRVEQFF. The CDR3 bases are TGTGCCAGCAGCCCTGCATCGGGAGTTCGTGTTGAGCAGTTCTTC. The V and J genes are TRBV28 and TRBJ2-1; D perhaps matches TRBD2 (6 bases). The CDR3 loop spans 15 amino acids. Deletions cut 6 bases from V and 9 bases from J, with 21 bases between. CDR1 MDHEN and CDR2 SYDVKM come from the germline V gene.